This T cell receptor beta chain was recorded in a study of T cells after yellow fever vaccination. At the level of the study: Using CD3, CD45RA, CCR7 and CD95, the EM, EMRA, CM and Tscm memory subsets were sorted.

The CDR3 sequence is 13 residues long. Germline V CDR1 and CDR2: MNHEY, SVGAGI. The J segment lost 4 bases and the V segment lost 5 bases, leaving 2 bases of the junction unmatched. At least ten counts were recorded for this clonotype. In TCRdb, the 5' RACE reads were re-called with MiXCR into one record per CDR3 protein. Among about 14,000 distinct CDR3 sequences listed, roughly 7.2% were seen once. The input for sequencing was PBMCs, either bulk or a sorted T-cell subset (CD4+, CD8+, memory, or dextramer-sorted; not recorded which), taken on the day of the yellow fever booster vaccination. The V gene is TRBV6-5, the J gene TRBJ1-2, with 9 nucleotides matching TRBD1. This sequence was found in a man aged 18 to 29 who received the YFV17D yellow fever vaccine. The CDR3 here is CASSGQGTYGYTF. Written as DNA, the CDR3 is TGTGCCAGCAGTGGACAGGGGACCTATGGCTACACCTTC.